Below, 2 T cell receptor beta chains from the same sample are listed, as sequenced in a study of blood T cell repertoires in COVID-19. Method: immunoSEQ multiplex PCR; TCRdb's copy keeps in-frame clones and lacks some. The repertoire has about 250,000 clones, 70% to 90% of them found once; the top ten carry around 3%. Material for sequencing was peripheral blood. All receptors come from a woman aged 25 to 39 with active or convalescent COVID-19.

V usage is TRBV6-2 or TRBV6-3 and J usage is TRBJ2-1, with 7 nucleotides matching TRBD2. J lost 9 bases, V lost 2 bases, and 10 bases had no gene match. The germline V gene encodes CDR1 MNHEY and CDR2 SVGEGT. The CDR3 has 15 residues. This CDR3 is CASSYGRGSLGEQFF. The CDR3 region has the DNA TGTGCCAGCAGTTACGGGCGGGGGTCTCTCGGTGAGCAGTTCTTC.

In DNA, the CDR3 is TGTGCCAGCAGCCAAGAAGGCGGGGGGGATACAGATACGCAGTATTTT. This encodes CASSQEGGGDTDTQYF. The chain couples TRBV4-2 to TRBJ2-3, with 9 positions matching TRBD2. V lost 0 bases to trimming and J lost 3 bases; unmatched junction nucleotides: 4. Germline loops: CDR1 LGHNA, CDR2 YNFKEQ. The CDR3 is 16 residues long.